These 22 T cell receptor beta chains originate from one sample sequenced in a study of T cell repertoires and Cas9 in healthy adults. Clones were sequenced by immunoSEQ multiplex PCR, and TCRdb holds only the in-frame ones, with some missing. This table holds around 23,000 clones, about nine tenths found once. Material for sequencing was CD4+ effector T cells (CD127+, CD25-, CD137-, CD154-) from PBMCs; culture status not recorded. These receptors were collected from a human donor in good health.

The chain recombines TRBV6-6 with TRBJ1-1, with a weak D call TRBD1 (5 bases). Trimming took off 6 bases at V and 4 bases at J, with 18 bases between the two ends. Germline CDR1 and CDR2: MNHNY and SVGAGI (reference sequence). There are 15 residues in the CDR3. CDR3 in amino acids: CASSERARVATEAFF. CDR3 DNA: TGTGCCAGCAGCGAACGGGCCAGGGTTGCCACTGAAGCTTTCTTT.

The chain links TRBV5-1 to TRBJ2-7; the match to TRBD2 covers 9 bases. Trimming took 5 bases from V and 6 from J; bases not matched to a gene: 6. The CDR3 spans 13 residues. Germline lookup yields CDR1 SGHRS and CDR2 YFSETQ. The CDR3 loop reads CASRVAGDLEQYF. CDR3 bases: TGCGCCAGCAGGGTAGCGGGGGACCTCGAGCAGTACTTC.

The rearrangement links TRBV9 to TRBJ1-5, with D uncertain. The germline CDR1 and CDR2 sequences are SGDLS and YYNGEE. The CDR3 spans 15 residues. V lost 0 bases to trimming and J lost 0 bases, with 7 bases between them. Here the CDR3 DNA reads TGTGCCAGCAGCGTAGGGCAGACTAGCAATCAGCCCCAGCATTTT. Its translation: CASSVGQTSNQPQHF.

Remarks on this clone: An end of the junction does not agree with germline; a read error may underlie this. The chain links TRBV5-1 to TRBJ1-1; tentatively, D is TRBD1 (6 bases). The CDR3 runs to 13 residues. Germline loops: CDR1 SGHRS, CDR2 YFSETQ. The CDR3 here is CASTLTGNTEAFF. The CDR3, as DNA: TGCGCCAGCACCTTGACAGGGAACACTGAAGCTTTCTTT. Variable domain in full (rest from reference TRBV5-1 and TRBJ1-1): KAGVTQTPRYLIKTRGQQVTLSCSPISGHRSVSWYQQTPGQGLQFLFEYFSETQRNKGNFPGRFSGRQFSNSRSEMNVSTLELGDSALYLCASTLTGNTEAFFGQGTRLTVV.

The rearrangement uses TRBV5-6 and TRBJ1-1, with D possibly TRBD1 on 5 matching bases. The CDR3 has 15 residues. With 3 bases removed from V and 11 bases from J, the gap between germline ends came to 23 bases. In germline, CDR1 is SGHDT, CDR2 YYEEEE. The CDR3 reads CASSSGFTGGGRAFF. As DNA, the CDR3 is TGTGCCAGCAGCTCGGGGTTTACCGGGGGAGGCAGGGCTTTCTTT.

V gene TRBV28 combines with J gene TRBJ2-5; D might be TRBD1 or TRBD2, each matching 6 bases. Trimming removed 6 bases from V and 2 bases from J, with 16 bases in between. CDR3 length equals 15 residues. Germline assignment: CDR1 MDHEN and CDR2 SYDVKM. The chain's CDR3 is CASRRGGLNQETQYF. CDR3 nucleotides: TGTGCCAGCAGGAGAGGGGGACTCAATCAAGAGACCCAGTACTTC.

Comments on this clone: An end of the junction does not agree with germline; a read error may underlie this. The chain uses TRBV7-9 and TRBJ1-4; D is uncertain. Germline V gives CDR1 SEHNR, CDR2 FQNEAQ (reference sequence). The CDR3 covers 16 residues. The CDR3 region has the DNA TGTGCCAGCACCTTACTCTCCTCGGGCCCTAATGAAAAACTGTTTTTT. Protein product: CASTLLSSGPNEKLFF.

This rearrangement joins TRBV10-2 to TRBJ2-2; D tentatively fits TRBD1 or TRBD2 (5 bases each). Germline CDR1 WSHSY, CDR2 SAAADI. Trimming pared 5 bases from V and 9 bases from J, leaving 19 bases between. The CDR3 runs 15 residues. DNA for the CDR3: TGCGCCAGCAGTAGGACCGGGACCCAGGGATGGGAGCTGTTTTTT. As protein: CASSRTGTQGWELFF.

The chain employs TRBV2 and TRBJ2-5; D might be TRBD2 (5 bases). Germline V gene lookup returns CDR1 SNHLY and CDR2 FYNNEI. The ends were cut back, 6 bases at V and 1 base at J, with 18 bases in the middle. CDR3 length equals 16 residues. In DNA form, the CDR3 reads TGTGCCAGCAGGGCAGAAAGACTAATACTCCAAGAGACCCAGTACTTC. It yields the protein CASRAERLILQETQYF. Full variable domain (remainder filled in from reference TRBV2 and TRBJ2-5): EPEVTQTPSHQVTQMGQEVILRCVPISNHLYFYWYRQILGQKVEFLVSFYNNEISEKSEIFDDQFSVERPDGSNFTLKIRSTKLEDSAMYFCASRAERLILQETQYFGPGTRLLVL.

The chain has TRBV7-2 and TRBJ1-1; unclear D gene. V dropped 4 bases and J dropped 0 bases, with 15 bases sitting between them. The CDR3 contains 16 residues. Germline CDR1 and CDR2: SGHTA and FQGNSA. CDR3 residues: CASSSASAVMNTEAFF. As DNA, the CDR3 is TGTGCCAGCAGCTCCGCCTCGGCGGTGATGAACACTGAAGCTTTCTTT.

The CDR3 bases are TGTGCCAGCAGTGACGGTCTAGCGGGAGGAAGGGGGAGAGATACGCAGTATTTT. Translating gives CASSDGLAGGRGRDTQYF. The chain links TRBV6-4 to TRBJ2-3, with 11 bases matching TRBD2. Per germline, CDR1 MRHNA and CDR2 SNTAGT. This CDR3 spans 18 amino acids. V shed 2 bases, J shed 5 bases, and the junction held 12 bases outside the gene matches.

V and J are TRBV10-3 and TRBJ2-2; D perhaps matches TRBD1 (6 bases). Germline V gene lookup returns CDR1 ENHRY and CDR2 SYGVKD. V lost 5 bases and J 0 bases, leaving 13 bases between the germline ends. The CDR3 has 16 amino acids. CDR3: CAISPRDNSNTGELFF. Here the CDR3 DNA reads TGTGCCATCAGTCCCCGGGACAACTCGAACACCGGGGAGCTGTTTTTT.

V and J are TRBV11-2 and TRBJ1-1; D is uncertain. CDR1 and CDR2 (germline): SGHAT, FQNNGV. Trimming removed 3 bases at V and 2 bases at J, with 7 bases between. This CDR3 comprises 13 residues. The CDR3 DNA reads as TGTGCCAGCAGCTTCACGGGAAACACTGAAGCTTTCTTT. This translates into CASSFTGNTEAFF. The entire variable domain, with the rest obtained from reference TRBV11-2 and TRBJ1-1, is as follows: EAGVAQSPRYKIIEKRQSVAFWCNPISGHATLYWYQQILGQGPKLLIQFQNNGVVDDSQLPKDRFSAERLKGVDSTLKIQPAKLEDSAVYLCASSFTGNTEAFFGQGTRLTVV.

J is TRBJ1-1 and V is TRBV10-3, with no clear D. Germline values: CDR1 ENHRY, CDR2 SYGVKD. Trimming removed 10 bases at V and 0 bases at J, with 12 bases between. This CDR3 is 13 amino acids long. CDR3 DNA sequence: TGTGCCACCACGGGTAACCTGAACACTGAAGCTTTCTTT. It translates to CATTGNLNTEAFF.

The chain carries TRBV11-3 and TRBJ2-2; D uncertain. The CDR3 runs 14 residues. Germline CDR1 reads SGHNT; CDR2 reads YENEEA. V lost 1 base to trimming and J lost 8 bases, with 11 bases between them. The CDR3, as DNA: TGTGCCAGCAGCTTAGTGGCGGTCGGTGGGGAGCTGTTTTTT. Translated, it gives CASSLVAVGGELFF.

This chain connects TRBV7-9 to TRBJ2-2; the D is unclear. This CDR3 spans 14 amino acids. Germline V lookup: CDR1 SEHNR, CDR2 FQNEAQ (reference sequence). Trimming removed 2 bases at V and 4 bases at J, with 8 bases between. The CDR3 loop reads CASSLLSGTGELFF. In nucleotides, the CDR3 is TGTGCCAGCAGCTTATTGTCCGGCACCGGGGAGCTGTTTTTT.

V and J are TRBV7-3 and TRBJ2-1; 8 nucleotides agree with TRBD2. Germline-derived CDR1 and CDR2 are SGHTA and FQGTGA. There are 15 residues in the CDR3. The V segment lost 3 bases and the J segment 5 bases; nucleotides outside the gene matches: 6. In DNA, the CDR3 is TGTGCCAGCAGCTTCGGACTAGCTACACACAATGAGCAGTTCTTC. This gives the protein CASSFGLATHNEQFF.

Written as DNA, the CDR3 is TGCGCCAGCAGATATAGCGGGGGAGCCGGGGAGCTGTTTTTT. Translating it yields CASRYSGGAGELFF. The chain carries TRBV5-1 and TRBJ2-2, with 9 bases lining up with TRBD2. The length of the CDR3 is 14 residues. V lost 5 bases to trimming and J lost 6 bases; unmatched junction nucleotides: 5. Germline V gene sequence: CDR1 SGHRS, CDR2 YFSETQ.

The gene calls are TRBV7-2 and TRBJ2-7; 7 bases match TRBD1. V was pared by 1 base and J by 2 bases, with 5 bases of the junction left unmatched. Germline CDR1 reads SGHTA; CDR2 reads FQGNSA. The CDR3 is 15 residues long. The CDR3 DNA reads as TGTGCCAGCAGCTTAGATAGGGGGCTGGCCTACGAGCAGTACTTC. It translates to CASSLDRGLAYEQYF.

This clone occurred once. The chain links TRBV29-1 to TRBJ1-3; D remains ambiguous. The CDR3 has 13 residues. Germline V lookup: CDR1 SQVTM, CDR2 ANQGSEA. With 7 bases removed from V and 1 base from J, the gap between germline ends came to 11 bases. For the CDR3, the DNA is TGCAGCGGGTCGGGGAGGTCTGGAAACACCATATATTTT. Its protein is CSGSGRSGNTIYF.

CDR3 coding DNA: TGTGCCAGCAGCTTAATGGGACAGGGTTCTGAAAAACTGTTTTTT. Protein sequence: CASSLMGQGSEKLFF. The rearrangement joins TRBV7-9 to TRBJ1-4; 9 bases fit TRBD1. Losses at the gene ends were 2 bases for V and 7 bases for J; bases not matched to a gene: 5. Per germline, CDR1 SEHNR and CDR2 FQNEAQ (reference sequence). This CDR3 contains 15 residues.

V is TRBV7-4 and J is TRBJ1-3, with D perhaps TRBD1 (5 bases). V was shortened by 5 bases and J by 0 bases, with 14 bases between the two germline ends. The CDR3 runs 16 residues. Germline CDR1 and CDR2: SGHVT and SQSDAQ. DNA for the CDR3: TGTGCCAGCAGCCGGGACGGTCTATCCTCTGGAAACACCATATATTTT. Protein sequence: CASSRDGLSSGNTIYF.